The 4 T cell receptor beta chains below all came from one sample that was sequenced in a study of early T cells in non-severe SARS-CoV-2 infection. One entry per CDR3 protein, called by TCRdb with MiXCR from the 5' RACE reads. Found here are 80,000 to 95,000 distinct CDR3 sequences, roughly 15% of them singletons; the top ten hold about 1.4%. Sequencing used whole blood. Receptors were obtained from an adult who was a healthcare worker with PCR-confirmed SARS-CoV-2 infection or an uninfected control (not recorded which).

This clonotype showed up just a few times. The genes are TRBV20-1 and TRBJ2-2, with D perhaps being TRBD1 or TRBD2 (5 bases each). The CDR3 loop spans 12 amino acids. Germline V lookup: CDR1 DFQATT, CDR2 SNEGSKA (reference sequence). Deletions cut 5 bases from V and 6 bases from J, with 10 bases between. The CDR3 spells CSASQGPGELFF. DNA of the CDR3: TGCAGTGCTTCTCAGGGACCCGGGGAGCTGTTTTTT.

This clonotype showed up many times. The V call is TRBV2, the J call TRBJ2-3; D is ambiguous. V lost 4 bases and J lost 5, with 10 bases in between. This CDR3 is built from 13 residues. CDR1 and CDR2 (germline): SNHLY, FYNNEI. The CDR3 DNA reads TGTGCCAGCAGTGTTCTCCTTAAAGATACGCAGTATTTT. This codes for CASSVLLKDTQYF.

This clonotype was detected a few times. The CDR3 bases are TGCGCCAGCAGCTCCTCAATAGCGGGGGCTGGCACCGGGGAGCTGTTTTTT. It codes for CASSSSIAGAGTGELFF. The J gene is TRBJ2-2, the V gene TRBV5-1; TRBD2 matches 9 bases. Unmatched junction bases numbered 10, after V lost 3 bases and J lost 4 bases. Germline lookup yields CDR1 SGHRS and CDR2 YFSETQ. This CDR3 is built from 17 residues. The variable domain in full, with the rest retrieved from reference TRBV5-1 and TRBJ2-2, is KAGVTQTPRYLIKTRGQQVTLSCSPISGHRSVSWYQQTPGQGLQFLFEYFSETQRNKGNFPGRFSGRQFSNSRSEMNVSTLELGDSALYLCASSSSIAGAGTGELFFGEGSRLTVL.

V gene TRBV5-1 combines with J gene TRBJ2-5, with D perhaps assigned TRBD1 or TRBD2 (5 bases each). The CDR3 runs to 14 residues. The V gene lost 0 bases and the J gene lost 4 bases, with 10 bases spanning the gap. CDR1 and CDR2 (germline): SGHRS, YFSETQ. CDR3 nucleotide sequence: TGCGCCAGCAGCTTGGGAGGGGCCATAGAGACCCAGTACTTC. Its protein product is CASSLGGAIETQYF. Supplemented by reference TRBV5-1 and TRBJ2-5, the full variable domain reads KAGVTQTPRYLIKTRGQQVTLSCSPISGHRSVSWYQQTPGQGLQFLFEYFSETQRNKGNFPGRFSGRQFSNSRSEMNVSTLELGDSALYLCASSLGGAIETQYFGPGTRLLVL.